Below are 21 T cell receptor beta chains sequenced from a single sample in a study of Ad26.COV2.S vaccination and SARS-CoV-2 variants. Assay used: immunoSEQ multiplex PCR; TCRdb lists only in-frame clones, some missing. The sample shows hundreds of thousands of clones, 88% of them seen only once. Treatment of the sample: around 19 received Ad26.COV2.S at low or high dose, single or two shots; 5 received placebo; per-sample allocation not given. Repertoires come from day 63 after the first vaccine or placebo injection. The sequenced sample was peripheral blood, obtained in a trial of Ad26.COV2.S vaccine versus placebo. The source is a person between 18 and 65 years old who received the Ad26.COV2.S COVID-19 vaccine or a placebo.

This clone appeared once. The rearrangement uses TRBV30 and TRBJ1-5; 8 nucleotides align to TRBD1. Losses at the gene ends were 5 bases for V and 0 bases for J; bases not matched to a gene: 3. The CDR3 contains 14 residues. The V gene's germline CDR1 is GTSNPN and CDR2 SVGIG (reference sequence). The CDR3 DNA reads TGTGCCTGGCACAGGGGGGATAGCAATCAGCCCCAGCATTTT. Amino acids: CAWHRGDSNQPQHF.

The chain has TRBV7-6 and TRBJ1-2; 8 bases agree with TRBD1. CDR3 length equals 13 residues. The J segment lost 3 bases and the V segment lost 8 bases, leaving 5 bases of the junction unmatched. Germline V lookup: CDR1 SGHVS, CDR2 FNYEAQ. The CDR3 nucleotides read TGTGCCAGCCAAGGACAGGGAGACTATGGCTACACCTTC. It encodes CASQGQGDYGYTF. The full variable domain, rest sourced from reference TRBV7-6 and TRBJ1-2, is GAGVSQSPRYKVTKRGQDVALRCDPISGHVSLYWYRQALGQGPEFLTYFNYEAQQDKSGLPNDRFSAERPEGSISTLTIQRTEQRDSAMYRCASQGQGDYGYTFGSGTRLTVV.

This chain links TRBV4-1 with TRBJ2-2; D gene unclear. V lost 4 bases and J 9 bases, leaving 12 bases between the germline ends. This CDR3 is built from 13 residues. Germline-derived CDR1 and CDR2 are MGHRA and YSYEKL. The CDR3 DNA reads as TGCGCCAGCAGCCCGGAATGGGGTAGGGAGCTGTTTTTT. This codes for CASSPEWGRELFF.

The chain recombines TRBV5-1 with TRBJ2-1; the match to TRBD2 covers 7 bases. The CDR3 sequence is 16 residues long. V lost 0 bases to trimming and J lost 2 bases; unmatched junction nucleotides: 5. Germline CDR1 and CDR2: SGHRS and YFSETQ. Written as DNA, the CDR3 is TGCGCCAGCAGCTTGGTTCCTAGCGGAACCTACAATGAGCAGTTCTTC. It yields the protein CASSLVPSGTYNEQFF.

This clone was counted only a few times. This rearrangement joins TRBV10-1 to TRBJ1-2; 9 positions agree with TRBD1. Germline V gives CDR1 WNHNN, CDR2 SYGVQD (reference sequence). This CDR3 contains 21 residues. The junction had 29 bases not matched to a gene; V was cut back by 4 bases and J by 8 bases. CDR3 sequence: CASSVIGDKGCRTGDDQGYTF. CDR3 coding DNA: TGCGCCAGCAGTGTTATTGGGGACAAAGGTTGTAGGACAGGGGATGACCAGGGCTACACCTTC.

This sequence joins TRBV19 and TRBJ2-7; D is possibly TRBD1 (6 bases). The CDR3 runs 14 residues. Germline values: CDR1 LNHDA, CDR2 SQIVND (reference sequence). The V and J ends lost 4 bases and 6 bases respectively, with 16 bases between them. The CDR3 coding sequence is TGTGCCAGTAGTACACGATTAACAGGGACCGAGCAGTACTTC. Its protein is CASSTRLTGTEQYF.

This clone occurred a few times. The chain uses TRBV3-1 (or the pseudogene TRBV3-2) and TRBJ2-2; tentative D call: TRBD2 (6 bases). CDR1 is LGHDT, CDR2 YNNKEL, per germline (reference sequence). This CDR3 region has 17 residues. The ends were cut back, 3 bases at V and 4 bases at J, with 18 bases in the middle. CDR3 nucleotide sequence: TGTGCCAGCAGCCACCCGAGCGGGTCCCCAATCACCGGGGAGCTGTTTTTT. It translates to CASSHPSGSPITGELFF.

The rearrangement joins TRBV6-2 or TRBV6-3 to TRBJ2-7; D not certain. CDR3 size: 11 residues. The germline CDR1 and CDR2 sequences are MNHEY and SVGEGT. The V end was cut by 4 bases, the J end by 3 bases, with 4 bases between. CDR3 in amino acids: CASSFRYEQYF. The CDR3 DNA sequence: TGTGCCAGCAGTTTCCGCTACGAGCAGTACTTC.

This clone has just one count. The chain is built from TRBV28 and TRBJ1-4; D is unresolved. V was shortened by 5 bases and J by 7 bases, with 17 bases between the two germline ends. The CDR3 runs 15 residues. Germline assignment: CDR1 MDHEN and CDR2 SYDVKM. This CDR3 reads CASSPTVGSGEKLFF. The DNA of the CDR3 is TGTGCCAGCAGTCCAACAGTAGGCTCCGGTGAAAAACTGTTTTTT.

The chain joins TRBV6-5 to TRBJ2-1, with 8 bases identical to TRBD2. With 2 bases clipped from V and 3 bases from J, the junction kept 6 bases outside the gene matches. CDR1 MNHEY and CDR2 SVGAGI come from the germline V gene. The CDR3 is 16 residues long. Here the CDR3 reads CASSYGAGGYYNEQFF. The CDR3 DNA sequence: TGTGCCAGCAGTTACGGGGCGGGAGGCTACTACAATGAGCAGTTCTTC.

This rearrangement joins TRBV10-3 to TRBJ1-1, with D maybe TRBD1 (6 bases). V lost 6 bases and J 3 bases, leaving 20 bases between the germline ends. The CDR3 spans 16 residues. Per the germline V gene, CDR1 is ENHRY and CDR2 is SYGVKD. The CDR3 coding sequence is TGTGCCATCAGCAAAGGGATAGGGGGGGCGGACACTGAAGCTTTCTTT. This gives the protein CAISKGIGGADTEAFF.

The J gene is TRBJ2-1, the V gene TRBV6-5; D gene unclear. Trimming took 3 bases from V and 5 from J, leaving 14 bases between them. The CDR3 covers 15 residues. Germline lookup yields CDR1 MNHEY and CDR2 SVGAGI. The CDR3 protein is CASSYTPIGDNEQFF. The CDR3 bases are TGTGCCAGCAGTTATACCCCTATCGGCGACAATGAGCAGTTCTTC.

The gene calls are TRBV19 and TRBJ2-3, with D uncertain. This CDR3 has 13 residues. Looked up from germline, CDR1 is LNHDA and CDR2 is SQIVND (reference sequence). This CDR3 is CTTRVLPIDTQYF. In DNA form, the CDR3 reads TGTACTACAAGGGTACTACCCATCGATACGCAGTATTTT.

The chain carries TRBV19 and TRBJ2-7; D call uncertain. Germline V gene sequence: CDR1 LNHDA, CDR2 SQIVND (reference sequence). The CDR3 is 13 amino acids. V was trimmed by 8 bases and J by 3 bases, leaving 14 bases between them. The chain's CDR3 is CASALRRYYEQYF. CDR3 bases: TGTGCCAGTGCCCTTAGGAGATACTACGAGCAGTACTTC.

This sequence joins TRBV5-4 and TRBJ2-3, with 13 nucleotides matching TRBD2. The V gene end was trimmed by 3 bases and the J gene end by 2 bases; junction bases not matched to a gene: 6. CDR1 and CDR2 from the germline V gene are SGHNT and YYREEE (reference sequence). The CDR3 contains 17 residues. In nucleotides, the CDR3 is TGTGCCAGCAGCTCCGGGACTAGCGGGGACATCACAGATACGCAGTATTTT. This codes for CASSSGTSGDITDTQYF.

In DNA, the CDR3 is TGCAGCGCCTGGGGAGGGGGGAATGAAAAACTGTTTTTT. Translated, it gives CSAWGGGNEKLFF. The chain employs TRBV29-1 and TRBJ1-4; a possible D gene is TRBD1 (6 bases). The CDR3 runs to 13 residues. Trimming cost V 7 bases and J 5 bases, with 14 bases left between them. Germline V lookup: CDR1 SQVTM, CDR2 ANQGSEA.

This clone was counted a single time. The J gene is TRBJ2-1, the V gene TRBV27; D not resolved. Germline CDR1 MNHEY, CDR2 SMNVEV (reference sequence). V was shortened by 7 bases and J by 0 bases, with 19 bases between the two germline ends. The CDR3 runs to 17 residues. The CDR3 DNA follows: TGTGCCAGCATGCAGGTTCGCCTAGGCCTCTCCTACAATGAGCAGTTCTTC. It translates to CASMQVRLGLSYNEQFF.

V and J are TRBV7-6 and TRBJ2-3; 12 bases are a match to TRBD1. The CDR3 sequence is 14 residues long. Germline loops: CDR1 SGHVS, CDR2 FNYEAQ. The V gene end was trimmed by 5 bases and the J gene end by 5 bases; junction bases not matched to a gene: 2. CDR3 sequence reads: CASSRDRGRDTQYF. DNA of the CDR3: TGTGCCAGCAGCCGGGACAGGGGGCGAGATACGCAGTATTTT.

This clone was detected once. The chain couples TRBV19 to TRBJ2-1, with TRBD2 matching 10 bases. V lost 3 bases to trimming and J lost 1 base; unmatched junction nucleotides: 27. This CDR3 contains 24 residues. The germline V gene encodes CDR1 LNHDA and CDR2 SQIVND (reference sequence). The CDR3 here is CASSMPSQGVPGTSVFHSYNEQFF. The CDR3 region has the DNA TGTGCCAGTAGTATGCCCTCACAGGGGGTACCGGGGACTAGCGTTTTTCATTCCTACAATGAGCAGTTCTTC.

The table lists this clone with a count of one. The chain joins TRBV21-1 to TRBJ2-7; the table's D gene call, TRBD2, was not cross checked with the DNA. TRBV21-1 is classified as a pseudogene. The CDR3 length is 15 residues. CDR3 region: CATRRDGGADYEQYF. The CDR3 nucleotides read TGTGCCACCCGTAGGGACGGAGGGGCGGACTACGAGCAGTACTTC.

CDR3 sequence (DNA): TGTGCCACCAGCAGAGATATGGCAGAGAACACTGAAGCTTTCTTT. Protein sequence: CATSRDMAENTEAFF. The chain combines TRBV15 with TRBJ1-1; no definite D call. V was clipped by 0 bases and J by 1 base, with 9 bases between them. CDR3 length: 15 amino acids. CDR1 is LNHNV and CDR2 is YYDKDF in the germline V gene (reference sequence).